This TCR beta chain was profiled in a study of control samples from healthy donors and cancer patients. Measured with immunoSEQ multiplex PCR; TCRdb has only the in-frame clones, and not every one. The sample has roughly 170,000 clones; about nine tenths are singletons. CDR1 LNHDA and CDR2 SQIVND come from the germline V gene (reference sequence). CDR3 length: 11 amino acids. Trimming took off 7 bases at V and 5 bases at J, with 5 bases between the two ends. This rearrangement joins TRBV19 to TRBJ2-2; D is unclear. The source of this sequence is a woman in her thirties or forties in good health. The sequencing input was blood. The CDR3 here is CASTLTGELFF. The CDR3 nucleotides read TGTGCCAGTACCCTTACCGGGGAGCTGTTTTTT. Full variable domain (outside the CDR3, taken from reference TRBV19 and TRBJ2-2): DGGITQSPKYLFRKEGQNVTLSCEQNLNHDAMYWYRQDPGQGLRLIYYSQIVNDFQKGDIAEGYSVSREKKESFPLTVTSAQKNPTAFYLCASTLTGELFFGEGSRLTVL.